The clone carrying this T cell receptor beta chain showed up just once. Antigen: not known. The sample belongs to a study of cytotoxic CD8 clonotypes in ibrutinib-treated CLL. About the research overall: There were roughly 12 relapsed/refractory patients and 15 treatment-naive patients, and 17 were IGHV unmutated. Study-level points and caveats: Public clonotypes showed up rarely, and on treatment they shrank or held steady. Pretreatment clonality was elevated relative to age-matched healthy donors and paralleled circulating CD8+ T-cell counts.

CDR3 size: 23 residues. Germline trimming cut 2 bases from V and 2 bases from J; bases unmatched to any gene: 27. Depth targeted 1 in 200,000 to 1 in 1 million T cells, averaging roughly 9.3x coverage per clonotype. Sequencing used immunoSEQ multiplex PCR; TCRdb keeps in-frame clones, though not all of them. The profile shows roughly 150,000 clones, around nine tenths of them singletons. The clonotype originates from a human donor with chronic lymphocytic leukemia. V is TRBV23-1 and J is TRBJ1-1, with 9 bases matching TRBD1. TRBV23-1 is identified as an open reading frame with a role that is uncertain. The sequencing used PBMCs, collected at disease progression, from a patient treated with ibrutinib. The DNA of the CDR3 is TGCGCCAGCAGTCAAGCCCCCCCACCGGACTGTCTAGGGACAGGGAAGCAAAACACTGAAGCTTTCTTT. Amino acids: CASSQAPPPDCLGTGKQNTEAFF.